These 11 T cell receptor beta chains were all obtained from the same sample, sequenced in a study of cytomegalovirus exposure and HLA in healthy donors. Primers for the PCR totalled 60 Vbeta and 13 Jbeta. The protocol was immunoSEQ multiplex PCR, while the TCRdb copy is restricted to in-frame clones and leaves out a portion. The sample contains approximately 170,000 clones, approximately 85% of which appear only once. The material sequenced was PBMCs. These receptors all stem from a man aged 30 to 45 in good health and CMV-seropositive.

The CDR3 DNA reads TGTGCCAGCAGATTTGGAAGTTACGAGGGCGTAGAGACCCAGTACTTC. It encodes CASRFGSYEGVETQYF. The rearrangement joins TRBV27 to TRBJ2-5; weak D call: TRBD2 (5 bases). Germline V lookup: CDR1 MNHEY, CDR2 SMNVEV (reference sequence). The CDR3 runs to 16 residues. Trimming removed 6 bases from V and 4 bases from J, with 21 bases in between.

The rearrangement joins TRBV2 to TRBJ2-7; 9 bases agree with TRBD1. CDR3 length: 12 residues. Germline CDR1 is SNHLY and CDR2 is FYNNEI. Trimming cost V 6 bases and J 9 bases; bases outside gene matches: 6. The CDR3 DNA is TGTGCCAGCAGGGACAGGGGCGGCGGGCAGTACGTC. This translates into CASRDRGGGQYV.

V is TRBV7-2 and J is TRBJ2-1; D might be TRBD2 (6 bases). Germline CDR1 and CDR2: SGHTA and FQGNSA. The CDR3 loop spans 14 amino acids. V lost 2 bases and J lost 6, with 11 bases in between. The CDR3 reads CASSLYGSGNEQFF. CDR3 nucleotide sequence: TGTGCCAGCAGCTTATACGGGAGCGGCAATGAGCAGTTCTTC. The full variable domain, completed using reference TRBV7-2 and TRBJ2-1, is GAGVSQSPSNKVTEKGKDVELRCDPISGHTALYWYRQSLGQGLEFLIYFQGNSAPDKSGLPSDRFSAERTGGSVSTLTIQRTQQEDSAVYLCASSLYGSGNEQFFGPGTRLTVL.

The chain couples TRBV7-8 to TRBJ1-1; TRBD1 agrees at 8 bases. The CDR3 consists of 16 residues. V lost 1 base, J lost 5 bases, and 9 bases stayed unmatched. Germline V gene lookup returns CDR1 SGHVS and CDR2 FQNEAQ. CDR3 bases: TGTGCCAGCAGCTTAGAGGGACAGGTCTTGGGGACTGAAGCTTTCTTT. Residues: CASSLEGQVLGTEAFF.

This chain uses TRBV5-4 with TRBJ1-5, with D possibly TRBD1 on 6 matching bases. Germline assignment: CDR1 SGHNT and CDR2 YYREEE (reference sequence). The CDR3 consists of 15 residues. The V and J ends lost 3 bases and 6 bases respectively, with 16 bases between them. The CDR3 loop is CASSSDRNPRQPQHF. CDR3 DNA: TGTGCCAGCAGCTCAGACAGGAACCCTCGTCAGCCCCAGCATTTT. Supplemented by reference TRBV5-4 and TRBJ1-5, the full variable domain reads ETGVTQSPTHLIKTRGQQVTLRCSSQSGHNTVSWYQQALGQGPQFIFQYYREEENGRGNFPPRFSGLQFPNYSSELNVNALELDDSALYLCASSSDRNPRQPQHFGDGTRLSIL.

This clone was recorded once. Here the CDR3 DNA reads TGTGCCAGTAGTATAGAGGGACAGCCTTACGAGCAGTACTTC. It yields the protein CASSIEGQPYEQYF. The rearrangement joins TRBV19 to TRBJ2-5, with TRBD1 identical over 7 bases. With the DNA end fitting TRBJ2-7 better, the J assignment may be wrong. The CDR3 sequence is 14 residues long. CDR1 and CDR2 from the germline V gene are LNHDA and SQIVND (reference sequence).

The chain has TRBV5-1 and TRBJ1-5; 7 bases are shared with TRBD1. With 4 bases clipped from V and 5 bases from J, the junction kept 3 bases outside the gene matches. The CDR3 is made up of 13 amino acids. From germline, CDR1 is SGHRS and CDR2 YFSETQ. CDR3 sequence reads: CASSLGQDQPQHF. The CDR3 coding sequence is TGCGCCAGCAGCCTCGGACAGGATCAGCCCCAGCATTTT.

This rearrangement joins TRBV6-5 to TRBJ2-1; 10 positions match TRBD2. CDR1 and CDR2 from the germline V gene are MNHEY and SVGAGI. The V gene end was trimmed by 0 bases and the J gene end by 8 bases; junction bases not matched to a gene: 7. The CDR3 is 16 amino acids. DNA for the CDR3: TGTGCCAGCAGTTACTCGGCTAGCGGGAGCCGAGATGAGCAGTTCTTC. This translates into CASSYSASGSRDEQFF.

The chain joins TRBV4-2 to TRBJ2-3; TRBD2 matches at 8 bases. The CDR3 is 16 residues long. Germline trimming cut 3 bases from V and 5 bases from J; bases unmatched to any gene: 10. Germline assignment: CDR1 LGHNA and CDR2 YNFKEQ. The CDR3 nucleotides are TGTGCCAGCAGCCACTCATCGGGGGGGACTGGAGATACGCAGTATTTT. Its translation is CASSHSSGGTGDTQYF.

J is TRBJ2-4 and V is TRBV7-9; 11 positions agree with TRBD1. The CDR3 spans 19 residues. Per germline, CDR1 SEHNR and CDR2 FQNEAQ (reference sequence). V dropped 1 base and J dropped 0; count of bases not matched to a gene: 8. The CDR3 region has the DNA TGTGCCAGCAGCTTAGAACTGGGACAGGGGGGCCTAGCCAAAAACATTCAGTACTTC. Its translation: CASSLELGQGGLAKNIQYF. Variable domain in full (rest from reference TRBV7-9 and TRBJ2-4): DTGVSQNPRHKITKRGQNVTFRCDPISEHNRLYWYRQTLGQGPEFLTYFQNEAQLEKSRLLSDRFSAERPKGSFSTLEIQRTEQGDSAMYLCASSLELGQGGLAKNIQYFGAGTRLSVL.

The rearrangement uses TRBV7-2 and TRBJ2-1, with D possibly being TRBD1 (5 bases). V shed 4 bases and J shed 3 bases, with 16 bases lying between them. This CDR3 contains 16 residues. Germline CDR1 SGHTA, CDR2 FQGNSA. The CDR3 sequence: CASSSREFGYYNEQFF. In DNA, the CDR3 is TGTGCCAGCAGCTCCAGGGAATTTGGCTACTACAATGAGCAGTTCTTC.